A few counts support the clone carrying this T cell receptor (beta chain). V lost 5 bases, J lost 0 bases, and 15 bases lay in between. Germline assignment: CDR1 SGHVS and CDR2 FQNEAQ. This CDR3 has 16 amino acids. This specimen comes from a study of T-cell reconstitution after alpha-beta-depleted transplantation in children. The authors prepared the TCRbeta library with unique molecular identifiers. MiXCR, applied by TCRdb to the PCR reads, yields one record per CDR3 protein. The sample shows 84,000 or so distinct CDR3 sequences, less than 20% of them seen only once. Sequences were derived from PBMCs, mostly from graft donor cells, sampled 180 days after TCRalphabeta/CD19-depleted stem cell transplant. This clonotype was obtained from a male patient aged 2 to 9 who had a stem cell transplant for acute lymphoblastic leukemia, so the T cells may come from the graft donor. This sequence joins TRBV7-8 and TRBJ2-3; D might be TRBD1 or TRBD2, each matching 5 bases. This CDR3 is CASSPDLGGSTDTQYF. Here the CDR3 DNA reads TGTGCCAGCAGCCCCGATCTTGGGGGTAGCACAGATACGCAGTATTTT.